Listed below are T cell receptor beta chains from one sample, sequenced in a study of blood T cell repertoires in COVID-19. Clones were sequenced by immunoSEQ multiplex PCR, and TCRdb holds only the in-frame ones, with some missing. Altogether under 250,000 clones are present, 65% to 90% being singletons, with the ten largest covering about 9.3%. The sample consisted of PBMCs or T cells enriched from blood (not recorded which). The receptors stem from a woman aged 50 to 60 with acute COVID-19. CDR3s include the opening cysteine and the closing phenylalanine or tryptophan. Each record gives: D gene, J gene, clone size, V gene, CDR3 DNA, CDR3 protein. The D gene is left open where the match is weak. Clone size is given for some rows only: seen once, a few or many times, or a class if the clone is expanded.

>-|TRBJ1-1|-|TRBV11-2
TGTGCCAGCAGCCCTCTTGCGCAGAACACTGAAGCTTTCTTT
CASSPLAQNTEAFF
>-|TRBJ2-3|once|TRBV7-8
TGTGCCAGCAGCTTAACCGGGGCGGGGAGCACAGATACGCAGTATTTT
CASSLTGAGSTDTQYF
>-|TRBJ2-7|-|TRBV7-9
TGTGCCAGCAGCTTAGACCCCAGGTACGAGCAGTACTTC
CASSLDPRYEQYF
>TRBD1|TRBJ1-5|-|TRBV4-2
TGTGCCAGCAGCCTTATCAGGGGGCCCAAGGGCTTGAATAGCAATCAGCCCCAGCATTTT
CASSLIRGPKGLNSNQPQHF
>TRBD1|TRBJ1-1|-|TRBV9
TGTGCCAGCAGCGTAGGGGCAGGGGGCCTGGTTCGGGAAGCTTTCTTT
CASSVGAGGLVREAFF
>-|TRBJ2-6|-|TRBV10-3
TGTGCCATCAGTGAGCAACAGTCTGGGGCCAACGTCCTGACTTTC
CAISEQQSGANVLTF
>-|TRBJ2-3|-|TRBV5-4
TGTGCCAGCAGCCGCTGGCCAGGGGACACAGATACGCAGTATTTT
CASSRWPGDTDTQYF
>TRBD2|TRBJ2-5|-|TRBV11-3
TGTGCCAGCAGCTTAGAAGGTCGCGGGGGAGAGACCCAGTACTTC
CASSLEGRGGETQYF
>-|TRBJ1-1|-|TRBV6-5
TGTGCCAGCACCGACACGATGAACACTGAAGCTTTCTTT
CASTDTMNTEAFF
>TRBD1|TRBJ1-3|-|TRBV2
TGTGCCAGCAGTTCCGGGACAGGTTCCGACACCATATATTTT
CASSSGTGSDTIYF
>TRBD2|TRBJ2-1|-|TRBV20-1
TGCAGTGCTAGTCTTGTAGCGGGGGCCATTCGAAATGAGCAGTTCTTC
CSASLVAGAIRNEQFF
>TRBD1|TRBJ1-4|-|TRBV3-1/TRBV3-2
TGTGCCAGCAGCCAACAGGGGGCGTACACTGAAAAACTGTTTTTT
CASSQQGAYTEKLFF
>-|TRBJ2-1|-|TRBV7-2
TGTGCCAGCAGCCCCCAGGGACAACCCTACAATGAGCAGTTCTTC
CASSPQGQPYNEQFF
>-|TRBJ1-4|-|TRBV27
TGTGCCAGCAGTCCCACGGGAGGGTATGAAAAACTGTTTTTT
CASSPTGGYEKLFF
>-|TRBJ2-3|-|TRBV5-1
TGCGCCAGCACGTTTGGGGGGTCGACAGATACGCAGTATTTT
CASTFGGSTDTQYF
>-|TRBJ1-1|-|TRBV19
TGTGCCAGTTCGGACAGACGGAACACTGAAGCTTTCTTT
CASSDRRNTEAFF
>TRBD1|TRBJ1-2|-|TRBV5-4
TGTGCCAGCAGCTCCCGGACAGGGGGGGTGTATGGCTACACCTTC
CASSSRTGGVYGYTF
>-|TRBJ1-1|-|TRBV28
TGTGCCAGCAGTTCCCTTGGAGGGGCTCAGGCTGAAGCTTTCTTT
CASSSLGGAQAEAFF
>-|TRBJ2-4|-|TRBV7-9
TGTGCCAGCAGCCCCCAAGGGGGATCCAAAAACATTCAGTACTTC
CASSPQGGSKNIQYF
>TRBD1|TRBJ1-2|-|TRBV7-2
TGTGCCAGCAGCCCAGGGGGGCTACGGGGCTACACCTTC
CASSPGGLRGYTF
>-|TRBJ1-2|-|TRBV4-1
TGCGCCAGCAGCCAAGACGGGAAGGGCTACACCTTC
CASSQDGKGYTF
>TRBD1|TRBJ2-1|-|TRBV5-6
TGTGCCAGCAGCGAAGTGGACAGGAGGAACAATGAGCAGTTCTTC
CASSEVDRRNNEQFF
>-|TRBJ2-5|once|TRBV7-2
TGTGCCAGCAGCTTGGACCACGGACCGGGGGAGACCCAGTACTTC
CASSLDHGPGETQYF
>-|TRBJ1-5|-|TRBV4-2
TGTGCCAGCAGCCAAGTCACTAATCAGCCCCAGCATTTT
CASSQVTNQPQHF
>-|TRBJ1-1|-|TRBV2
TGTGCCAGCAGTGAAACTAACATTCCGAACACTGAAGCTTTCTTT
CASSETNIPNTEAFF
>-|TRBJ1-4|once|TRBV19
TGTGCCAGTAGTATGGGGAGGAGGTTTGAAAAACTGTTTTTT
CASSMGRRFEKLFF
>-|TRBJ1-2|-|TRBV7-2
TGTGCCAGCAGCTTTATCCCGGAGGGGGGCTACACCTTC
CASSFIPEGGYTF
>TRBD2|TRBJ2-7|-|TRBV3-1/TRBV3-2
TGTGCCAGCAGCCATCTCCAAGGAAGTCTAGCGGGGGCCTACGAGCAGTACTTC
CASSHLQGSLAGAYEQYF
>-|TRBJ2-5|few|TRBV29-1
TGCAGCGTTAGCGTGGGAGAGACCCAGTACTTC
CSVSVGETQYF
>-|TRBJ2-5|once|TRBV7-7
TGTGCCAGCAGCTTAGGCGGGGAAGAGACCCAGTACTTC
CASSLGGEETQYF
>-|TRBJ1-5|-|TRBV5-3
TGTGCCAGAAGCTTTCTCCCGGTCAATCAGCCCCAGCATTTT
CARSFLPVNQPQHF
>TRBD1|TRBJ2-5|-|TRBV6-5
TGTGCCAGCAGTCCGGACAGGGGCGACCAAGAGACCCAGTACTTC
CASSPDRGDQETQYF
>-|TRBJ1-3|-|TRBV6-2/TRBV6-3
TGTGCCAGCAGCTCCGACAGGCGAGAAGGAAACACCATATATTTT
CASSSDRREGNTIYF
>-|TRBJ1-5|-|TRBV6-2/TRBV6-3
TGTGCCAGCAGTTACTCACGGGGTAGCAATCAGCCCCAGCATTTT
CASSYSRGSNQPQHF
>-|TRBJ2-1|once|TRBV7-3
TGTGCCAGCAGCTCGCGACAGGCCCTAGTGGGTGAGCAGTTCTTC
CASSSRQALVGEQFF
>TRBD1|TRBJ2-2|-|TRBV4-3
TGCGCCAGCAGCCCCCCCACAGGGGGCGCGGGCACCGGGGAGCTGTTTTTT
CASSPPTGGAGTGELFF
>-|TRBJ1-6|-|TRBV19
TGTGCCAGTAGTATAACAGTTTCCTCACCCCTCCACTTT
CASSITVSSPLHF
>TRBD2|TRBJ2-3|-|TRBV19
TGTGCCAGTAGCCCTACTAGCGGCCGCACAGATACGCAGTATTTT
CASSPTSGRTDTQYF
>TRBD1|TRBJ1-2|-|TRBV12-3/TRBV12-4
TGTGCCAGCAGTTACCGACAGGGGCGGTACACCTTC
CASSYRQGRYTF